The rows below give T cell receptor beta chains drawn from one sample of a study of blood T cell repertoires in COVID-19. Clones were sequenced by immunoSEQ multiplex PCR, and TCRdb holds only the in-frame ones, with some missing. The sample includes some 320,000 clones, around nine tenths of them seen just once. Material for sequencing was PBMCs or T cells enriched from blood (not recorded which). Receptors originate from a woman between 45 and 60 years old who had been exposed to COVID-19. CDR3s include the opening cysteine and the closing phenylalanine or tryptophan. The D gene is left open where the match is weak. A row's size may be missing; if present it is once, few, many or a size class.

clone_size	v_call	j_call	d_call	cdr3_nt	cdr3_aa
NA	TRBV7-6	TRBJ2-5	TRBD2	TGTGCCAGCAGCTTGGGGGAGGGAGAGACCCAGTACTTC	CASSLGEGETQYF
NA	TRBV28	TRBJ1-6	NA	TGTGCCAGCAGATTACAGGTTGCTTCACCCCTCCACTTT	CASRLQVASPLHF
NA	TRBV23-1	TRBJ1-2	TRBD1	TGCGCCAGCAGTCACCCCGGGACAGGGAGTTATGGCTACACCTTC	CASSHPGTGSYGYTF
NA	TRBV4-1	TRBJ1-5	TRBD1	TGCGCCAGCAGCGAGACAGGGCGCAATCAGCCCCAGCATTTT	CASSETGRNQPQHF
NA	TRBV25-1	TRBJ1-5	NA	TGTGCCAGCAGAGGACAATACGATCAGCCCCAGCATTTT	CASRGQYDQPQHF
NA	TRBV19	TRBJ1-5	NA	TGTGCCAGTAGCGGGGGGCAGGGAGGTCAGCCCCAGCATTTT	CASSGGQGGQPQHF
once	TRBV19	TRBJ2-6	TRBD1	TGTGCCAGTAGTATCGACAGGGCTGGGGCCAACGTCCTGACTTTC	CASSIDRAGANVLTF
few	TRBV3-1/TRBV3-2	TRBJ2-1	TRBD2	TGTGCCAGCAGCCTTTTCCGACGGGGGGAGGTCGGGCAGCAGTTCTTC	CASSLFRRGEVGQQFF
NA	TRBV5-1	TRBJ1-1	NA	TGCGCCAGCAGCCCAACCCGTGGGGGGGGGCCGGACACTGAAGCTTTCTTT	CASSPTRGGGPDTEAFF
once	TRBV19	TRBJ1-2	TRBD1	TGTGCCAGTAGCCGTGGACAGGGCAGGGAGGACACCTTC	CASSRGQGREDTF
NA	TRBV5-1	TRBJ1-4	TRBD1	TGCGCCAGCAGCCGCGGGACAGCTAATGAAAAACTGTTTTTT	CASSRGTANEKLFF
NA	TRBV7-2	TRBJ1-5	NA	TGTGCCAGCAGCAACGCGGGAGGGGAGCAGCCCCAGCATTTT	CASSNAGGEQPQHF
NA	TRBV19	TRBJ1-2	NA	TGTGCCAGTAGTATCAAAGGGAAGCGGGGGATCAACTATGGCTACACCTTC	CASSIKGKRGINYGYTF
once	TRBV6-5	TRBJ1-5	NA	TGTGCCAGCAGAGCTGACGGGTCGGGTCAGCCCCAGCATTTT	CASRADGSGQPQHF
NA	TRBV11-2	TRBJ2-7	NA	TGTGCCAGCAGCTTAGAGAGCTCCTACGAGCAGTACTTC	CASSLESSYEQYF
NA	TRBV3-1/TRBV3-2	TRBJ1-4	TRBD1	TGTGCCAGCAGCCAGTTGCAGGGGGGAAAACTGTTTTTT	CASSQLQGGKLFF
NA	TRBV23-1	TRBJ1-6	TRBD1	TGCGCCAGCAGTACGGACAGGGTCCTCTGTCATTCACCCCTCCACTTT	CASSTDRVLCHSPLHF
once	TRBV5-1	TRBJ2-7	NA	TGCGCCAGCAGCTTGGAGGGGCCAGGGGAGTACGAGCAGTACTTC	CASSLEGPGEYEQYF
NA	TRBV6-5	TRBJ1-3	TRBD1	TGTGCCAGCAGTTCCTCCAGGGGGCAAGGAAACACCATATATTTT	CASSSSRGQGNTIYF
NA	TRBV27	TRBJ1-6	TRBD1	TGTGCCAGCAGTCCTGAAGGACAGGGGGTCTCACCCCTCCACTTT	CASSPEGQGVSPLHF
NA	TRBV19	TRBJ1-6	NA	TGTGCCAGTAGTGCGGACAGTAGCTCCTATAATTCACCCCTCCACTTT	CASSADSSSYNSPLHF
NA	TRBV10-3	TRBJ1-1	NA	TGTGCCATCAGTGCGGGGTCTATTGACACTGAAGCTTTCTTT	CAISAGSIDTEAFF
NA	TRBV6-5	TRBJ1-5	TRBD1	TGTGCCAGCAGTTACTCGATTGCAGGGGGCCAGCCCCAGCATTTT	CASSYSIAGGQPQHF
NA	TRBV4-1	TRBJ2-7	TRBD1	TGCGCCAGCAGCCCTGACAGGGACTCCTACGAGCAGTACTTC	CASSPDRDSYEQYF
NA	TRBV6-5	TRBJ2-3	TRBD2	TGTGCCAGCAGCGGGACTATCGCCCCGTCAGATACGCAGTATTTT	CASSGTIAPSDTQYF
NA	TRBV3-1/TRBV3-2	TRBJ1-2	TRBD1	TGTGCCAGCAGCCACGGACAGGGGATCGGCTACACCTTC	CASSHGQGIGYTF
once	TRBV12-3/TRBV12-4	TRBJ1-1	TRBD1	TGTGCCAGCAGCGGACAGGGGGCTTTAGAAGCTTTCTTT	CASSGQGALEAFF
NA	TRBV28	TRBJ1-2	TRBD1	TGTGCCGGAAGAGACGGGACAGTGGGTGGCTACACCTTC	CAGRDGTVGGYTF